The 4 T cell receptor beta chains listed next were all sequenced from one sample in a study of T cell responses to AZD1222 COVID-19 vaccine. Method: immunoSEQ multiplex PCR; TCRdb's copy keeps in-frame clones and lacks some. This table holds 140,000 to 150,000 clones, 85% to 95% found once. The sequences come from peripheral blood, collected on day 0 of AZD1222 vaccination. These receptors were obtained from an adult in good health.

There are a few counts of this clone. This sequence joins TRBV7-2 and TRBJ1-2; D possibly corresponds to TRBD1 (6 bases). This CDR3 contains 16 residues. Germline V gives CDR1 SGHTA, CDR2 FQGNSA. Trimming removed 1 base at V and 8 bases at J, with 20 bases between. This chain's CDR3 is CASSLVSGAGLRGYTF. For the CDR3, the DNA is TGTGCCAGCAGCTTAGTATCAGGGGCCGGACTCAGAGGCTACACCTTC.

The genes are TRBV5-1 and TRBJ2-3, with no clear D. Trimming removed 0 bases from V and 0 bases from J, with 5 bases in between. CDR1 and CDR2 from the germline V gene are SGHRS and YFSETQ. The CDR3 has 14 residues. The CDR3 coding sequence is TGCGCCAGCAGCTTGGGGAAGAGCACAGATACGCAGTATTTT. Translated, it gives CASSLGKSTDTQYF.

In DNA, the CDR3 is TGTGCCAGCAGTTACAGGACTAGCGGGAGCTCCTACAATGAGCAGTTCTTC. Translation gives CASSYRTSGSSYNEQFF. This sequence joins TRBV2 and TRBJ2-1, with 13 bases identical to TRBD2. CDR3 size: 17 residues. J lost 0 bases, V lost 5 bases, and 4 bases had no gene match. Germline V gene sequence: CDR1 SNHLY, CDR2 FYNNEI.

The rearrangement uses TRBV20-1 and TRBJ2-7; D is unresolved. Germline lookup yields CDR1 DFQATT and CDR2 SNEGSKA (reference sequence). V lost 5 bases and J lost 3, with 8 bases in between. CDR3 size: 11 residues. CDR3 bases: TGCAGTGCTGTGACGGGCTACGAGCAGTACTTC. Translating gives CSAVTGYEQYF.